Following are 6 T cell receptor beta chains from one sample sequenced in a study of cytomegalovirus exposure and HLA in healthy donors. The PCR used 60 Vbeta and 13 Jbeta primers. The assay was immunoSEQ multiplex PCR, and TCRdb's table has in-frame clones only and misses some. The sample consists of roughly 54,000 clones, less than 85% of them appearing once. Sequencing input: PBMCs. These receptors were obtained from a woman aged 55-70 years in good health and CMV-seropositive.

The chain couples TRBV6-1 to TRBJ1-3; 7 nucleotides align to TRBD1. CDR1 is MNHNS, CDR2 SASEGT, per germline. Losses at the gene ends were 4 bases for V and 0 bases for J; bases not matched to a gene: 6. The CDR3 runs 16 residues. The CDR3 here is CASSVGQPSSGNTIYF. The CDR3 DNA sequence: TGTGCCAGCAGTGTGGGACAGCCCAGCTCTGGAAACACCATATATTTT.

The chain uses TRBV9 and TRBJ2-2, with 8 nucleotides matching TRBD1. From germline, CDR1 is SGDLS and CDR2 YYNGEE. The CDR3 runs 17 residues. The V gene end was trimmed by 2 bases and the J gene end by 4 bases; junction bases not matched to a gene: 10. In nucleotides, the CDR3 is TGTGCCAGCAGCGTCTTTTCGGGACAGGAGACCACCGGGGAGCTGTTTTTT. It codes for CASSVFSGQETTGELFF.

The rearrangement uses TRBV14 and TRBJ1-1; D gene ambiguous. Trimming stripped 7 bases from V and 2 bases from J, with 20 bases between. This CDR3 has 16 residues. Germline-derived CDR1 and CDR2 are SGHDN and FVKESK. Written as DNA, the CDR3 is TGTGCCAGCACCTCATCTACTACGGGATTTAACACTGAAGCTTTCTTT. Protein product: CASTSSTTGFNTEAFF.

The rearrangement uses TRBV5-1 and TRBJ2-2; TRBD1 matches 9 bases. This CDR3 has 17 amino acids. In germline, CDR1 is SGHRS, CDR2 YFSETQ. The ends lost 5 bases at V and 4 bases at J; junction bases unmatched: 12. The CDR3 nucleotides are TGCGCCAGCAGGGGGGGACAGGGAATCGAGATCACCGGGGAGCTGTTTTTT. Protein sequence: CASRGGQGIEITGELFF.

The CDR3 coding sequence is TGTGCCAGCAGCCCCGGACAGGGACCGACCTACGAGCAGTACTTC. Its translation: CASSPGQGPTYEQYF. The V gene is TRBV9, the J gene TRBJ2-7; TRBD1 matches 8 bases. CDR3 length: 15 amino acids. V dropped 4 bases and J dropped 2; count of bases not matched to a gene: 8. Germline CDR1 SGDLS, CDR2 YYNGEE. Full variable domain (missing parts from reference TRBV9 and TRBJ2-7): DSGVTQTPKHLITATGQRVTLRCSPRSGDLSVYWYQQSLDQGLQFLIQYYNGEERAKGNILERFSAQQFPDLHSELNLSSLELGDSALYFCASSPGQGPTYEQYFGPGTRLTVT.

Of note for this clone: A junction boundary mismatches the germline segment, possibly from a read error. The chain links TRBV30 to TRBJ2-1; D gene unclear. CDR3 size: 16 residues. Germline CDR1 is GTSNPN and CDR2 is SVGIG (reference sequence). In DNA, the CDR3 is TGTGCCCGGAGTTGCGTACTCCCTGTGCCCTACAATGAGCAGTTCTTC. Its translation is CARSCVLPVPYNEQFF.